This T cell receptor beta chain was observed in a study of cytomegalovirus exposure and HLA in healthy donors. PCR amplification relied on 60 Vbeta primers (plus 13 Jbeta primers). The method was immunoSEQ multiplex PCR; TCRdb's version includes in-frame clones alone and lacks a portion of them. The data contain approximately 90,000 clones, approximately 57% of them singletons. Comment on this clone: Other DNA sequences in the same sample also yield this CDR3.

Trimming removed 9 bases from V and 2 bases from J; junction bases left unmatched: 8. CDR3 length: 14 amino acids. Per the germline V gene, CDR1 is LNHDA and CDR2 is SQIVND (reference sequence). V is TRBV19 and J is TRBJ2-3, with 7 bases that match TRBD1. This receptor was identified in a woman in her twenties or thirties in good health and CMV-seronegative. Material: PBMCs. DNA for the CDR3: TGTGCCAGCCTCCCCGGGACAGCCACAGATACGCAGTATTTT. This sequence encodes CASLPGTATDTQYF.